These T cell receptor beta chains were read from a single sample in a study of HIV-infected children after antiretroviral therapy interruption. TCRdb re-called the 3' RACE reads with MiXCR, one entry per CDR3 protein. The sample carries about 89,000 distinct CDR3 sequences, approximately 6.9% recorded once. The source was CD45RA+ CD4+ T cells from PBMCs, pooled from several time points, collected from a donor given antiretroviral therapy, either interrupted or continuous. The receptor source for this set is a pool of human donors with HIV. The CDR3 runs from the conserved cysteine through the conserved F or W. The order of the fields is CDR3 protein, V gene.

CDR3 protein: CASSPTVFPGANVLTF
V gene: TRBV11-3

CDR3 protein: CATSRDGSGYTF
V gene: TRBV15

CDR3 protein: CASSLPVLRGLGYTF
V gene: TRBV7-9

CDR3 protein: CAWSLTANTEAFF
V gene: TRBV30

CDR3 protein: CASSWDGTESYGYTF
V gene: TRBV5-1

CDR3 protein: CSVVKKLNTEAFF
V gene: TRBV29-1

CDR3 protein: CASSLSSGGLSYEQYF
V gene: TRBV7-9

CDR3 protein: CASSSDVGHGAYGYTF
V gene: TRBV7-3

CDR3 protein: CASRPRGPDTEAFF
V gene: TRBV7-2

CDR3 protein: CASSYGEGTEAFF
V gene: TRBV6-6

CDR3 protein: CASSLYEDKANVLTF
V gene: TRBV11-1

CDR3 protein: CASSYRRDRDTEAFF
V gene: TRBV13

CDR3 protein: CASSIDRGSYEQYF
V gene: TRBV19

CDR3 protein: CSATDRGSPTDTQYF
V gene: TRBV20-1

CDR3 protein: CASSDSSRADTQYF
V gene: TRBV19

CDR3 protein: CASRGTGKSSYNSPLHF
V gene: TRBV12-3/TRBV12-4

CDR3 protein: CASSEAYEGTQYF
V gene: TRBV6-1

CDR3 protein: CASSLGDFSPPEQFF
V gene: TRBV5-1

CDR3 protein: CASSQDLNQPQHF
V gene: TRBV3-1

CDR3 protein: CASSLKGQVVHGYTF
V gene: TRBV12-3/TRBV12-4

CDR3 protein: CASSHGTWEKLFF
V gene: TRBV5-1

CDR3 protein: CASRPLAGAKTRTQYF
V gene: TRBV19

CDR3 protein: CSANYEAGTGYTF
V gene: TRBV20-1

CDR3 protein: CASSLGDRWNEQFF
V gene: TRBV12-3/TRBV12-4

CDR3 protein: CASSPSGGRWDTQYF
V gene: TRBV4-1

CDR3 protein: CASSLVAESSPLHF
V gene: TRBV7-9

CDR3 protein: CASAGSKGRYNSPLHF
V gene: TRBV30

CDR3 protein: CSARGTVGYTF
V gene: TRBV20-1

CDR3 protein: CASSLAGGINQPQHF
V gene: TRBV11-2